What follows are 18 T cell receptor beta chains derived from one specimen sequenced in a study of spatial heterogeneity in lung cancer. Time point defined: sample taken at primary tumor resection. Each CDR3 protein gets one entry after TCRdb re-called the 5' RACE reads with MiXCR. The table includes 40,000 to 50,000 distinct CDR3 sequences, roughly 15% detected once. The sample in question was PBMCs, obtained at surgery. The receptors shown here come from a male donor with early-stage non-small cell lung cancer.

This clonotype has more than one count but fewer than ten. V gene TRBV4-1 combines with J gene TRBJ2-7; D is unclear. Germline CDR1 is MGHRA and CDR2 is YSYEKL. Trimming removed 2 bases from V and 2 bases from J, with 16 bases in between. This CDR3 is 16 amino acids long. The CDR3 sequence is CASSQQGRHPTYEQYF. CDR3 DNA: TGCGCCAGCAGCCAACAAGGGCGCCACCCCACCTACGAGCAGTACTTC.

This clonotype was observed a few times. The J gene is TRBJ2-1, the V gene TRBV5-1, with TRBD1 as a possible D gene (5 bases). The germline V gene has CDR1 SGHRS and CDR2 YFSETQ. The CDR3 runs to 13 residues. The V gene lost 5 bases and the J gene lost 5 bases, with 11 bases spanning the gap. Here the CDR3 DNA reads TGCGCCAGCAGACCCGACAGTAACAATGAGCAGTTCTTC. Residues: CASRPDSNNEQFF.

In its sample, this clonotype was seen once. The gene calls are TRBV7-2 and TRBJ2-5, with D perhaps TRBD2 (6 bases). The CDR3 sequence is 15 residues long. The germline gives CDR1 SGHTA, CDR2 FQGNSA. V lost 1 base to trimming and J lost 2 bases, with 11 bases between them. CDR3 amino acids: CASSLGPGEQETQYF. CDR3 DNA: TGTGCCAGCAGCTTAGGGCCGGGAGAGCAAGAGACCCAGTACTTC.

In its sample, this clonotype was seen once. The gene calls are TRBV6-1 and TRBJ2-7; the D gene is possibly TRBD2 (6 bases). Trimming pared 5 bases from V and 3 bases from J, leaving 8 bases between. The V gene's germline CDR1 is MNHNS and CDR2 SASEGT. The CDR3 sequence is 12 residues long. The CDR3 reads CASSREFYEQYF. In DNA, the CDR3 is TGTGCCAGCAGTCGGGAGTTCTACGAGCAGTACTTC.

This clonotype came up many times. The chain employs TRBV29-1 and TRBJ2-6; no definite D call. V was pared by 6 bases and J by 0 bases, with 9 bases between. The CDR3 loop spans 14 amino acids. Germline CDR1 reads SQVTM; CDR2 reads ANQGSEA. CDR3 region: CSVLLASGANVLTF. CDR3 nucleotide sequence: TGCAGCGTCCTGCTCGCCTCTGGGGCCAACGTCCTGACTTTC.

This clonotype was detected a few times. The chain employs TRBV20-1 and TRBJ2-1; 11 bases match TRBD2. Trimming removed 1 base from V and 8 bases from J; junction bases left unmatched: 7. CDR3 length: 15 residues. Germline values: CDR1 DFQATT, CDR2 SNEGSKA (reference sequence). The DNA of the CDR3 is TGCAGTGCTAGAGCCGTAGCGGGAGGGAGACATGAGCAGTTCTTC. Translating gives CSARAVAGGRHEQFF.

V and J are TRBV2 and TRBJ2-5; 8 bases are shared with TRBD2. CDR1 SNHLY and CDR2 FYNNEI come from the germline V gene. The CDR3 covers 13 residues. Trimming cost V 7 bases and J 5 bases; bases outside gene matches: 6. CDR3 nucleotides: TGTGCCAGCAATGGACTAGCCGGGGAGACCCAGTACTTC. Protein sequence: CASNGLAGETQYF.

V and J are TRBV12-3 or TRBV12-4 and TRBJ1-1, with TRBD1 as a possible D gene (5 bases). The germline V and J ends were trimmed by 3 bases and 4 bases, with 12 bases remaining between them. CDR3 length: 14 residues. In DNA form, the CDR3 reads TGTGCCAGCAGTTTGATATGGGGGAGCACTGAAGCTTTCTTT. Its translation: CASSLIWGSTEAFF.

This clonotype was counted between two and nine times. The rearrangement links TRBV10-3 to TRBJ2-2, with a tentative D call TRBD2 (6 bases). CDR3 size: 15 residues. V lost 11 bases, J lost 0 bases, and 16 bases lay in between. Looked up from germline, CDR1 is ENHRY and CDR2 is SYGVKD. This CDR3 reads CAVSSGSANTGELFF. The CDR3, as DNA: TGTGCCGTCTCATCCGGGAGCGCGAACACCGGGGAGCTGTTTTTT.

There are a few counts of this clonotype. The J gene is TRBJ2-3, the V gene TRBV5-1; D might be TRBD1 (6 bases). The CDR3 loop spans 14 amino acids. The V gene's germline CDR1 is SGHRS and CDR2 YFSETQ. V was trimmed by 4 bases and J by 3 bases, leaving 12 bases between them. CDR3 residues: CASSRTVATDTQYF. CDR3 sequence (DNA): TGCGCCAGCAGCAGGACAGTCGCGACAGATACGCAGTATTTT.

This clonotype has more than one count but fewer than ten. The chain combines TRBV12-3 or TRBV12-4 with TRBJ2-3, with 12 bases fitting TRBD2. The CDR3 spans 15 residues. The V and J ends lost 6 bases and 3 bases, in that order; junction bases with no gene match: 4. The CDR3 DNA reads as TGTGCCAGCAGCCGCGGGACTAGCGGGACAGATACGCAGTATTTT. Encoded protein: CASSRGTSGTDTQYF.

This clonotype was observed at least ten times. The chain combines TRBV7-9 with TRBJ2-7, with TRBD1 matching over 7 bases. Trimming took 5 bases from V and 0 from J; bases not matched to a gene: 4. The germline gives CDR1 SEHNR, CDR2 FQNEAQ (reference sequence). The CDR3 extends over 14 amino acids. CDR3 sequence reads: CASSPQGSSYEQYF. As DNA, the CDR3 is TGTGCCAGCAGCCCACAGGGGAGCTCCTACGAGCAGTACTTC.

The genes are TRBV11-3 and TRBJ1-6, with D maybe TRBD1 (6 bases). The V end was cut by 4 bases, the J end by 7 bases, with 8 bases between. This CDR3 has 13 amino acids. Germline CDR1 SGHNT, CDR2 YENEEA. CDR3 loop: CASSSGANSPLHF. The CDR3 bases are TGTGCCAGCAGCTCAGGGGCCAATTCACCCCTCCACTTT.

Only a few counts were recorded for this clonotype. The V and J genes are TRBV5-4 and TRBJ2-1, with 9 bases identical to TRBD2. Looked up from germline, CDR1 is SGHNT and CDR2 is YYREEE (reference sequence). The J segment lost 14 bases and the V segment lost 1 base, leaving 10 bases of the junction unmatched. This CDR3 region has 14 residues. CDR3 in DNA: TGTGCCAGCAGCTTGACGGCTAGCGGGGACGAAGAGTTCTTC. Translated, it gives CASSLTASGDEEFF.

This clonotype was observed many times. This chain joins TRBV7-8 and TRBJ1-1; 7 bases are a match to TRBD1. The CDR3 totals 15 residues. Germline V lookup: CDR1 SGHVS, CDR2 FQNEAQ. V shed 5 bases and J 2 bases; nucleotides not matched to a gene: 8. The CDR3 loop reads CASSKLGTANTEAFF. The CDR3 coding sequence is TGTGCCAGCAGCAAACTAGGGACAGCCAACACTGAAGCTTTCTTT.

This CDR3 reads CASRQAGSSYEQYF. The CDR3 DNA sequence: TGTGCCAGCAGGCAGGCGGGCTCCTCCTACGAGCAGTACTTC. This rearrangement joins TRBV3-1 to TRBJ2-7, with D maybe TRBD2 (5 bases). Trimming left V 6 bases short and J 0 bases short, with 12 bases between. Per the germline V gene, CDR1 is LGHDT and CDR2 is YNNKEL (reference sequence). The CDR3 sequence is 14 residues long.

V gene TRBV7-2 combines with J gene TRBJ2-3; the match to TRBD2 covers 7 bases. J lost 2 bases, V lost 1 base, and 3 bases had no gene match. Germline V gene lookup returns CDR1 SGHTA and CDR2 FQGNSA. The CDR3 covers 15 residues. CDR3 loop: CASSLVGRATDTQYF. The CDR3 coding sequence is TGTGCCAGCAGCTTAGTAGGGAGGGCCACAGATACGCAGTATTTT.

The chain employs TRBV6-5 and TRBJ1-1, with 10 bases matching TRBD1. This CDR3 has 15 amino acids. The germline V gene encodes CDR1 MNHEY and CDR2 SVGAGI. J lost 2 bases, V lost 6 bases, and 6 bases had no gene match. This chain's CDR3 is CASRVDRGSNTEAFF. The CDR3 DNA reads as TGTGCCAGCAGAGTGGACAGGGGGAGTAACACTGAAGCTTTCTTT.